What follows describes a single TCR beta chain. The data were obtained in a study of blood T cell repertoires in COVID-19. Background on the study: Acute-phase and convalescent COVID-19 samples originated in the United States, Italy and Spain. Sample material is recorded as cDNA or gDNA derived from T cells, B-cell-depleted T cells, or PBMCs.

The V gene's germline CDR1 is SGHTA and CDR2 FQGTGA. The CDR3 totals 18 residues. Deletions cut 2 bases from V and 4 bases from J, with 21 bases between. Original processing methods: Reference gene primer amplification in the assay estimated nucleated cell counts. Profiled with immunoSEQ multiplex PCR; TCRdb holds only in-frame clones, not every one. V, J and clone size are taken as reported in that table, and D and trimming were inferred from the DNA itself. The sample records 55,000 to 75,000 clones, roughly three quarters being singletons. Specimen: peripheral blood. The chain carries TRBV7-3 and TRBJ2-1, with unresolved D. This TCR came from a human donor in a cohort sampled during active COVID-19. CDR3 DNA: TGTGCCAGCAGCTTAGGGTCGATAGACTCCCCCGCGTACAATGAGCAGTTCTTC. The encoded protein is CASSLGSIDSPAYNEQFF.